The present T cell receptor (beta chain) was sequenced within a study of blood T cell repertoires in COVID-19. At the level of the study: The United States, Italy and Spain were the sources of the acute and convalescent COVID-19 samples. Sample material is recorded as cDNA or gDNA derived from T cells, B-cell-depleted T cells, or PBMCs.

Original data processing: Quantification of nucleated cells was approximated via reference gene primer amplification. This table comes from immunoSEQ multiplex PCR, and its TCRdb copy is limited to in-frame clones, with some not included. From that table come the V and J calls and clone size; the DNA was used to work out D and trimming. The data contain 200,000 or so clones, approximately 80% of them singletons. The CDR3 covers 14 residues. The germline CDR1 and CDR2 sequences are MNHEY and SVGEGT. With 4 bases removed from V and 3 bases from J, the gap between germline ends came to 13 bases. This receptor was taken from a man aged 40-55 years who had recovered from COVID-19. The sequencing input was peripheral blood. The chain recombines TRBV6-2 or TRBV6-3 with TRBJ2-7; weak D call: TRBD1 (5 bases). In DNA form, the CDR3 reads TGTGCCAGCAGTTCCCCAGGGTTCCGCTACGAGCAGTACTTC. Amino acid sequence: CASSSPGFRYEQYF.